These 2 T cell receptor beta chains share one sample of origin, sequenced in a study of shared clonotypes between healthy human individuals. Assay used: immunoSEQ multiplex PCR; TCRdb lists only in-frame clones, some missing. Here the sample spans 650,000 to 800,000 clones, just under 75% being singletons. Sequencing was carried out using memory CD4+ T cells sorted from blood. The subset is: CD45RA-negative fraction. The receptors originated from a woman in her thirties in good health.

This rearrangement joins TRBV2 to TRBJ1-4; 10 bases are shared with TRBD1. The CDR3 contains 16 residues. The V and J ends lost 3 bases and 7 bases, in that order; junction bases with no gene match: 8. Germline V gene lookup returns CDR1 SNHLY and CDR2 FYNNEI. In DNA form, the CDR3 reads TGTGCCAGCAGTGATGGGACAGGGGTTCGTGGTGAAAAACTGTTTTTT. Translation gives CASSDGTGVRGEKLFF.

V usage is TRBV29-1 and J usage is TRBJ2-3, with 9 bases fitting TRBD1. V gave up 7 bases and J gave up 0 bases; unmatched junction bases: 8. The CDR3 contains 15 residues. Germline lookup yields CDR1 SQVTM and CDR2 ANQGSEA. The CDR3 DNA follows: TGCAGCGCCAAAGGAGGGACAGGGAGCACAGATACGCAGTATTTT. Amino acids: CSAKGGTGSTDTQYF.